The TCR beta chain under discussion was sequenced for a study of shared clonotypes between healthy human individuals. Here immunoSEQ multiplex PCR was the method, and the copy in TCRdb shows in-frame clones only, minus some. The repertoire consists of about 490,000 clones, with 79% occurring once and the leading ten covering 10% to 15%. Trimming pared 4 bases from V and 7 bases from J, leaving 30 bases between. This CDR3 is 19 amino acids long. The germline CDR1 and CDR2 sequences are SGHDN and FVKESK. The J gene is TRBJ2-3, the V gene TRBV14, with D maybe TRBD2 (6 bases). The sequencing sample was made of PBMCs. The TCR originated in a woman in her 40s in good health. Some clones in this sample may be carry-over from other donors' samples. CDR3: CASSPRHPRDLFGANTQYF. CDR3 nucleotides: TGTGCCAGCAGCCCCCGACATCCGCGGGACCTATTCGGGGCGAATACGCAGTATTTT.